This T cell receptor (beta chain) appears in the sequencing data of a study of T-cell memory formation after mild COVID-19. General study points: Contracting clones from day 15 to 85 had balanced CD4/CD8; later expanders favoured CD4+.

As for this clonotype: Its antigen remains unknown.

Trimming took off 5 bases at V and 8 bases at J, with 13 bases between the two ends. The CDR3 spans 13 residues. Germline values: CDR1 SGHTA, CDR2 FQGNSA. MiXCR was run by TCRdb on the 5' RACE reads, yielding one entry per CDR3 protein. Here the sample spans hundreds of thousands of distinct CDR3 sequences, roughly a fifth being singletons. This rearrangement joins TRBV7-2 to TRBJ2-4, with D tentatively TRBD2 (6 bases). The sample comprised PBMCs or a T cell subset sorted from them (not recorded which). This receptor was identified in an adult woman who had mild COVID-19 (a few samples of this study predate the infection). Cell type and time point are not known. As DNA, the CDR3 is TGTGCCAGCAGCGCTCCCTGGGGGGACATTCAGTACTTC. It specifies CASSAPWGDIQYF.